The source of this T cell receptor (beta chain) is a study of T cell repertoires in cytomegalovirus infection (dated by TCRdb to the late 2010s). Some background on the complete study: The HLA type of each donor mattered for the analysis, because public TCR beta signatures pointed to carriage of CMV infection along with the matching HLA type. Overall study results and their limits: The ex vivo response was dominated by HLA-C-restricted CMV-specific TCR beta clonotypes, and the single most frequent clonotype in two of eight donors was supplied by these HLA-C-restricted clonotypes. Cumulative frequency of public TCR beta family members discriminated carriers of CMV infection plus the relevant HLA type in this cohort and an independent approximately 370-donor cohort.

Sequencing took place on an Illumina HiSeq 1500. TCRdb took the public reads, trimmed them with fastp at Q25, ran MiXCR for clone calling and kept in-frame beta chains. When rows share a CDR3 protein, they turn into one entry using the most common DNA and genes. The sample table contains approximately 750,000 distinct CDR3 sequences; only one count was recorded for approximately 40% of them. The ten largest clones represent about 2.8% of the sample. On this clonotype: The antigen this receptor binds is unknown. Per-base qualities were not stored, and no clone one base away is much larger.

V is reduced by 8 bases and J by 0 bases, leaving a spacing of 17 bases between them. From its cysteine to its phenylalanine, the CDR3 spans 15 amino acids. CDR3 DNA only is kept here, 45 bases in frame from base 1. CDR1 LNHDA and CDR2 SQIVND were looked up in the germline V gene (reference sequence). Specimen: PBMCs. The sequence links TRBV19 to TRBJ2-7, with the D gene tentatively TRBD1 or TRBD2, based on 5 matching bases in each. The receptor was derived from a human donor in good health (CMV status not recorded). Some clones in this sample may be carry-over from other donors' samples. CDR3 region: CASWGRGTRSYEQYF. In nucleotides, the sequence is TGTGCCAGTTGGGGGAGAGGCACACGCTCCTACGAGCAGTACTTC.